These 14 T cell receptor beta chains were sequenced from one sample in a study of radiotherapy plus CTLA-4 blockade in lung cancer. Some clones are missing from TCRdb's copy, which holds only in-frame ones; the method was immunoSEQ multiplex PCR. The profile covers about 26,000 clones, with 77% appearing a single time and approximately 24% taken by the ten largest. The specimen was peripheral blood, collected from a patient treated with radiotherapy plus ipilimumab. All receptors come from a human donor with non-small cell lung cancer that progressed on radiotherapy plus ipilimumab.

This clone was detected only a few times. V is TRBV7-2 and J is TRBJ2-3; no definite D call. Germline CDR1 reads SGHTA; CDR2 reads FQGNSA. Trimming removed 3 bases at V and 2 bases at J, with 9 bases between. The CDR3 contains 14 residues. CDR3 sequence reads: CASSFLRITDTQYF. The CDR3 DNA is TGTGCCAGCAGCTTCCTCAGGATCACAGATACGCAGTATTTT. Based on the CDR3 plus reference TRBV7-2 and TRBJ2-3, the full variable domain is GAGVSQSPSNKVTEKGKDVELRCDPISGHTALYWYRQSLGQGLEFLIYFQGNSAPDKSGLPSDRFSAERTGGSVSTLTIQRTQQEDSAVYLCASSFLRITDTQYFGPGTRLTVL.

This chain uses TRBV29-1 with TRBJ1-4, with a possible D match to TRBD1 (6 bases). The CDR3 length is 13 residues. Per the germline V gene, CDR1 is SQVTM and CDR2 is ANQGSEA. Trimming shortened V by 6 bases and J by 13 bases, and 21 bases separated the two germline ends. CDR3 residues: CSVIQGSAERLFF. Here the CDR3 DNA reads TGCAGCGTGATCCAGGGGTCCGCAGAACGACTGTTTTTT.

The sample holds a few counts of this clone. This sequence joins TRBV7-9 and TRBJ2-5; 9 positions agree with TRBD2. Germline-derived CDR1 and CDR2 are SEHNR and FQNEAQ (reference sequence). Trimming took 1 base from V and 1 from J; bases not matched to a gene: 4. CDR3 length equals 16 residues. This CDR3 reads CASSLDGGRAQETQYF. The CDR3 DNA reads as TGTGCCAGCAGCTTAGATGGCGGGAGGGCCCAAGAGACCCAGTACTTC.

This rearrangement joins TRBV15 to TRBJ2-5; no reliable D call. Germline V CDR1 and CDR2: LNHNV, YYDKDF (reference sequence). The CDR3 runs 15 residues. Trimming removed 0 bases at V and 5 bases at J, with 13 bases between. The CDR3 coding sequence is TGTGCCACCAGCAGAGATCGAACCTCCGGGGAGACCCAGTACTTC. Translated, it gives CATSRDRTSGETQYF.

The chain employs TRBV9 and TRBJ1-5; a weak D match, TRBD1 (5 bases). V shed 3 bases and J shed 7 bases, with 14 bases lying between them. The germline CDR1 and CDR2 sequences are SGDLS and YYNGEE. CDR3 length: 14 residues. This chain's CDR3 is CASSASGVEQPQHF. CDR3 DNA: TGTGCCAGCAGCGCCTCGGGGGTGGAGCAGCCCCAGCATTTT. Using reference TRBV9 and TRBJ1-5 for the parts outside the CDR3, the full variable domain is DSGVTQTPKHLITATGQRVTLRCSPRSGDLSVYWYQQSLDQGLQFLIQYYNGEERAKGNILERFSAQQFPDLHSELNLSSLELGDSALYFCASSASGVEQPQHFGDGTRLSIL.

J is TRBJ1-3 and V is TRBV5-1; D gene ambiguous. This CDR3 is 14 amino acids long. Trimming removed 4 bases at V and 3 bases at J, with 11 bases between. Germline CDR1 and CDR2: SGHRS and YFSETQ. The CDR3, as DNA: TGCGCCAGCAGCCCCGAAAGGAGTGGAAACACCATATATTTT. Its translation is CASSPERSGNTIYF.

This clone is a singleton in its sample. This chain links TRBV6-9 with TRBJ1-5; no firm D call. This CDR3 contains 15 residues. From germline, CDR1 is MNHGY and CDR2 SVAAGI. V shed 5 bases and J shed 0 bases, with 11 bases lying between them. This CDR3 is CASSERPNSNQPQHF. In DNA, the CDR3 is TGTGCCAGCAGTGAACGCCCGAATAGCAATCAGCCCCAGCATTTT.

This clone was seen a single time. The chain couples TRBV11-2 to TRBJ1-4, with 9 bases lining up with TRBD1. Germline CDR1 reads SGHAT; CDR2 reads FQNNGV. V lost 1 base and J lost 8; bases outside the gene matches: 8. The CDR3 sequence is 16 residues long. CDR3 sequence reads: CASSLVGDRVREKLFF. DNA for the CDR3: TGTGCCAGCAGCTTAGTTGGGGACAGGGTCAGAGAAAAACTGTTTTTT.

The V and J genes are TRBV7-8 and TRBJ1-2; tentatively, D is TRBD1 (6 bases). Trimming removed 4 bases from V and 4 bases from J, with 13 bases in between. The CDR3 runs to 14 residues. The V gene's germline CDR1 is SGHVS and CDR2 FQNEAQ. This CDR3 reads CASSSTGHSYGYTF. DNA of the CDR3: TGTGCCAGCAGCTCCACGGGACACTCCTATGGCTACACCTTC.

The chain links TRBV7-9 to TRBJ1-2; D gene uncertain. Germline values: CDR1 SEHNR, CDR2 FQNEAQ (reference sequence). The CDR3 contains 15 residues. Trimming stripped 2 bases from V and 8 bases from J, with 18 bases between. For the CDR3, the DNA is TGTGCCAGCAGCTTACTTTCGGTGCACGAGGGCGGCTACACCTTC. Translation gives CASSLLSVHEGGYTF.

The chain employs TRBV29-1 and TRBJ1-2; D not certain. Deletions cut 5 bases from V and 7 bases from J, with 14 bases between. Germline V lookup: CDR1 SQVTM, CDR2 ANQGSEA. The CDR3 runs 12 residues. The CDR3 coding sequence is TGCAGCGTTTTGGACGCCCGCCTTGGCTACACCTTC. This encodes CSVLDARLGYTF.

The rearrangement links TRBV7-3 to TRBJ2-2, with TRBD1 identical over 7 bases. The CDR3 totals 15 residues. Trimming cost V 2 bases and J 8 bases; bases outside gene matches: 8. In germline, CDR1 is SGHTA, CDR2 FQGTGA. CDR3 DNA sequence: TGTGCCAGCAGCTTACAAGGGGGCTTCTCAGGGGAGCTGTTTTTT. Amino acids: CASSLQGGFSGELFF.

V is TRBV21-1 and J is TRBJ1-4. TRBV21-1 is classified as a pseudogene. This CDR3 comprises 19 residues. CDR3 residues: CASSPCGPTRRVANEKLFF. CDR3 DNA sequence: TGTGCCAGCAGCCCTTGCGGTCCTACGCGTAGGGTGGCTAATGAAAAACTGTTTTTT.

This clone was observed a handful of times. The V call is TRBV27, the J call TRBJ1-1; D not certain. This CDR3 region has 14 residues. Per germline, CDR1 MNHEY and CDR2 SMNVEV (reference sequence). Trimming pared 3 bases from V and 0 bases from J, leaving 8 bases between. CDR3 sequence reads: CASSFQSMNTEAFF. The DNA for the CDR3 is TGTGCCAGCAGTTTCCAGTCCATGAACACTGAAGCTTTCTTT.